The clone carrying this TCR beta chain was seen repeatedly, ten times or more. Its antigen is unknown. The data belong to a study of identical twins. The donors were all healthy and Caucasian. Germline V lookup: CDR1 SQVTM, CDR2 ANQGSEA. The CDR3 runs to 14 residues. The trim removed 5 bases at V and 1 base at J, leaving 7 bases unmatched. Template switching introduced a universal primer site, and the cDNA bore unique molecular identifiers. TCRdb re-called the 5' RACE reads with MiXCR, one entry per CDR3 protein. The repertoire holds 1.5 million to 2 million distinct CDR3 sequences, with 25% to 35% as singletons. Study findings and constraints: Fewer insertions marked abundant cord blood beta clonotypes; young adult naive trended weakly, memory not at all.

J is TRBJ2-5 and V is TRBV29-1, with 7 bases that match TRBD2. The sample comprised cord blood. The clonotype was recovered from a newborn girl in good health. CDR3 nucleotides: TGCAGCGTTTCCCCAGCGGGGACCCAAGAGACCCAGTACTTC. Residues: CSVSPAGTQETQYF. The full variable domain, its missing parts supplied by reference TRBV29-1 and TRBJ2-5, is SAVISQKPSRDICQRGTSLTIQCQVDSQVTMMFWYRQQPGQSLTLIATANQGSEATYESGFVIDKFPISRPNLTFSTLTVSNMSPEDSSIYLCSVSPAGTQETQYFGPGTRLLVL.